These 21 T cell receptor beta chains originate from one sample sequenced in a study of patients and donors after allogeneic stem cell transplantation. TCRdb reprocessed the RT-PCR reads via MiXCR and lists one record per CDR3 protein. This sample has roughly 180,000 distinct CDR3 sequences, with less than 45% found just once. The specimen was blood, either unsorted or a sorted T cell fraction (not recorded which). Receptors originate from a human donor who was either an allogeneic HSCT recipient or a stem cell or donor lymphocyte infusion donor (not recorded which). It is not recorded whose cells these are; they may come from a transplant donor.

The gene calls are TRBV7-9 and TRBJ2-2; 8 bases are a match to TRBD2. Germline V gene sequence: CDR1 SEHNR, CDR2 FQNEAQ (reference sequence). V shed 5 bases and J 5 bases; nucleotides not matched to a gene: 13. The length of the CDR3 is 17 residues. As DNA, the CDR3 is TGTGCCAGCAGCCCAAGCGGGACTAGACTGATTACCGGGGAGCTGTTTTTT. Translating gives CASSPSGTRLITGELFF.

This clonotype has more than one count but fewer than ten. The J gene is TRBJ2-3, the V gene TRBV7-9; 9 nucleotides align to TRBD2. From germline, CDR1 is SEHNR and CDR2 FQNEAQ (reference sequence). Germline trimming cut 1 base from V and 2 bases from J; bases unmatched to any gene: 4. The CDR3 runs to 16 residues. The CDR3 loop reads CASSLDGGRATDTQYF. The CDR3 nucleotides read TGTGCCAGCAGCTTAGATGGCGGGAGGGCCACAGATACGCAGTATTTT.

This clonotype appeared a few times. The chain has TRBV21-1 and TRBJ1-2; TRBD1, the table's D call, was not compared with the DNA. TRBV21-1 is deemed a pseudogene. The length of the CDR3 is 16 residues. The CDR3: CASSTIGVDSDYGYTF. The CDR3 DNA follows: TGTGCCAGCAGCACCATAGGGGTGGACAGTGACTATGGCTACACCTTC.

The gene calls are TRBV7-9 and TRBJ2-1; TRBD2 matches at 7 bases. Trimming removed 2 bases from V and 6 bases from J; junction bases left unmatched: 7. The germline V gene has CDR1 SEHNR and CDR2 FQNEAQ (reference sequence). The CDR3 has 15 amino acids. CDR3 protein: CASSLPAGWINEQFF. In DNA form, the CDR3 reads TGTGCCAGCAGCTTACCAGCGGGATGGATCAATGAGCAGTTCTTC.

In its sample, this clonotype was seen a few times. At one end, the junction sequence differs from germline, possibly due to a read error. The chain recombines TRBV12-3 or TRBV12-4 with TRBJ1-2, with D unresolved. The CDR3 runs 14 residues. CDR3 amino acids: CASSMGNAYYGYAF. CDR3 sequence (DNA): TGTGCCAGCAGTATGGGAAACGCGTACTATGGCTATGCCTTC.

This chain links TRBV7-8 with TRBJ2-5; 14 bases are shared with TRBD2. The germline CDR1 and CDR2 sequences are SGHVS and FQNEAQ. V dropped 0 bases and J dropped 3; count of bases not matched to a gene: 3. The CDR3 is 17 amino acids. The CDR3: CASSLAGLAGGEETQYF. Here the CDR3 DNA reads TGTGCCAGCAGCTTAGCAGGACTAGCGGGAGGAGAAGAGACCCAGTACTTC.

The J gene is TRBJ1-2, the V gene TRBV12-3 or TRBV12-4; 7 nucleotides match TRBD1. The length of the CDR3 is 16 residues. The V and J ends lost 6 bases and 8 bases, in that order; junction bases with no gene match: 18. The CDR3 loop reads CASSYLGAGGNLGYTF. CDR3 nucleotides: TGTGCCAGCAGCTATTTAGGGGCAGGGGGGAATTTGGGCTACACCTTC.

In its sample, this clonotype was seen a few times. This chain connects TRBV6-2 or TRBV6-3 to TRBJ2-2; D ambiguous. The V gene's germline CDR1 is MNHEY and CDR2 SVGEGT. This CDR3 region has 13 residues. Deletions cut 0 bases from V and 7 bases from J, with 6 bases between. CDR3 sequence: CASSYSWVGELFF. Written as DNA, the CDR3 is TGTGCCAGCAGTTACTCCTGGGTCGGGGAGCTGTTTTTT.

The chain uses TRBV6-2 or TRBV6-3 and TRBJ2-5, with D possibly matching TRBD2 (6 bases). Trimming pared 2 bases from V and 1 base from J, leaving 14 bases between. This CDR3 comprises 16 residues. Germline V gene lookup returns CDR1 MNHEY and CDR2 SVGEGT. This CDR3 reads CASSYHLGTSQETQYF. The CDR3 DNA reads TGTGCCAGCAGTTACCACCTCGGGACTTCCCAAGAGACCCAGTACTTC.

V is TRBV12-3 or TRBV12-4 and J is TRBJ1-2; TRBD1 agrees at 7 bases. V gave up 6 bases and J gave up 5 bases; unmatched junction bases: 9. The CDR3 consists of 14 residues. The DNA of the CDR3 is TGTGCCAGCAGAGACAGGGCCGAACTTTATGGCTACACCTTC. Translating gives CASRDRAELYGYTF.

The rearrangement links TRBV6-2 or TRBV6-3 to TRBJ1-2; D perhaps matches TRBD1 (6 bases). CDR1 is MNHEY and CDR2 is SVGEGT in the germline V gene. The V end lost 2 bases, the J end lost 8 bases, and 6 bases lay between the germline ends. The CDR3 has 11 residues. The CDR3 DNA reads TGTGCCAGCAGTTACGGGACAGGCTACACCTTC. Translation: CASSYGTGYTF.

Only a few counts were recorded for this clonotype. The gene calls are TRBV7-9 and TRBJ1-5; 7 bases match TRBD1. CDR3 length equals 13 residues. With V trimmed by 5 bases and J by 16 bases, 14 bases remained unmatched. The germline gives CDR1 SEHNR, CDR2 FQNEAQ (reference sequence). CDR3 coding DNA: TGTGCCAGCAGCGCCACCCTCGACAGGGTTATCCATTTT. This codes for CASSATLDRVIHF.

The gene calls are TRBV12-3 or TRBV12-4 and TRBJ2-1, with 14 bases matching TRBD2. The CDR3 is 17 amino acids. The junction had 13 bases not matched to a gene; V was cut back by 6 bases and J by 9 bases. CDR3 DNA sequence: TGTGCCAGCAGATATACCGGGACTAGCGGGAGTTTAGGTGAGCAGTTCTTC. It codes for CASRYTGTSGSLGEQFF.

This clonotype was counted only a few times. The chain is built from TRBV6-2 or TRBV6-3 and TRBJ1-1; D unclear. The CDR3 spans 14 residues. Germline CDR1 MNHEY, CDR2 SVGEGT. Trimming removed 10 bases at V and 0 bases at J, with 15 bases between. CDR3 protein: CATPLADMNTEAFF. CDR3 in DNA: TGTGCCACCCCTCTAGCAGACATGAACACTGAAGCTTTCTTT.

The rearrangement uses TRBV6-2 or TRBV6-3 and TRBJ2-7, with a possible D match to TRBD2 (5 bases). V was pared by 5 bases and J by 3 bases, with 14 bases between. Germline V CDR1 and CDR2: MNHEY, SVGEGT. There are 14 residues in the CDR3. Written as DNA, the CDR3 is TGTGCCAGCAGTCCGGACTCTCTCGTCTACGAGCAGTACTTC. Amino acid sequence: CASSPDSLVYEQYF.

Only a few counts were recorded for this clonotype. The chain carries TRBV29-1 and TRBJ1-2, with 9 nucleotides matching TRBD1. The V segment lost 6 bases and the J segment 3 bases; nucleotides outside the gene matches: 14. Germline V gene lookup returns CDR1 SQVTM and CDR2 ANQGSEA. This CDR3 is 16 amino acids long. The CDR3 loop is CSVSDKGQGLDYGYTF. The CDR3 DNA is TGCAGCGTCTCCGATAAAGGACAGGGGCTGGACTATGGCTACACCTTC.

As to this clonotype: Compared with germline, one end of the junction differs, possibly owing to a read error. The CDR3, as DNA: TGCGCCAGCAGCGAAGAGGGCATGGGGGACGAGCAGTTCTTC. Translating gives CASSEEGMGDEQFF. The rearrangement uses TRBV4-1 and TRBJ2-1; D possibly uses TRBD1 or TRBD2 (5 bases each). The CDR3 runs 14 residues. CDR1 MGHRA and CDR2 YSYEKL come from the germline V gene.

This clonotype was counted at least ten times. This rearrangement joins TRBV12-3 or TRBV12-4 to TRBJ1-1; D is undetermined. With 3 bases removed from V and 6 bases from J, the gap between germline ends came to 5 bases. The CDR3 covers 11 residues. The CDR3: CASSFGPEAFF. Here the CDR3 DNA reads TGTGCCAGCAGTTTCGGACCTGAAGCTTTCTTT.

This chain joins TRBV6-6 and TRBJ1-1, with D unresolved. The V gene lost 0 bases and the J gene lost 6 bases, with 8 bases spanning the gap. The CDR3 is 13 residues long. Germline assignment: CDR1 MNHNY and CDR2 SVGAGI (reference sequence). DNA for the CDR3: TGTGCCAGCAGTTACTCGGTTGAACCTGAAGCTTTCTTT. Translating it yields CASSYSVEPEAFF.

In this sample, this clonotype turned up a few times. The chain uses TRBV20-1 and TRBJ1-3; no clear D gene. The CDR3 contains 14 residues. Per germline, CDR1 DFQATT and CDR2 SNEGSKA (reference sequence). V lost 6 bases and J 1 base, leaving 13 bases between the germline ends. CDR3: CSAPRGGSGNTIYF. DNA for the CDR3: TGCAGTGCCCCGCGGGGAGGGTCTGGAAACACCATATATTTT.

This clonotype was detected only a few times. The rearrangement links TRBV6-2 or TRBV6-3 to TRBJ1-2, with 10 bases matching TRBD1. Trimming took 7 bases from V and 3 from J; bases not matched to a gene: 11. The germline gives CDR1 MNHEY, CDR2 SVGEGT. The CDR3 contains 16 residues. The CDR3: CASNSRQGAPDYGYTF. The CDR3 coding sequence is TGTGCCAGCAACTCTAGACAGGGGGCTCCCGACTATGGCTACACCTTC.